This T cell receptor beta chain was captured by sequencing in a study of cytomegalovirus exposure and HLA in healthy donors. As for the study in general: HLA-typed donors were the source of tens of millions of unique TCRs, which an early data release held.

Details on this clone: Its cognate antigen is unknown.

General study findings and limits: The study had only CMV serostatus as immune exposure information. Researchers catalogued approximately 160 TCR beta chains as cytomegalovirus-associated. Several top significant clusters appeared, in a later analysis, to be linked to common viral pathogens.

In the PCR, 60 Vbeta and 13 Jbeta primers were used. Profiled with immunoSEQ multiplex PCR; TCRdb holds only in-frame clones, not every one. The sample includes roughly 180,000 clones, approximately 81% of them seen just once. Germline V CDR1 and CDR2: SGHTA, FQGNSA. The V and J ends lost 5 bases and 3 bases, in that order; junction bases with no gene match: 3. CDR3 length equals 14 residues. Sequences were obtained from PBMCs. This chain joins TRBV7-2 and TRBJ1-4, with TRBD1 identical over 7 bases. This sequence was found in a young man in good health and CMV-seronegative. CDR3 protein: CASSRGTANEKLFF. DNA for the CDR3: TGTGCCAGCAGCCGCGGGACAGCTAATGAAAAACTGTTTTTT.